This TCR beta chain was captured in a study of memory CD4+ T cells and cytomegalovirus serostatus. The wider study: Healthy Belgian adult donors included roughly nine CMV-positive and some 24 CMV-negative people.

Trimming shortened V by 4 bases and J by 7 bases, and 14 bases separated the two germline ends. This CDR3 region has 14 residues. Germline lookup yields CDR1 PRHDT and CDR2 FYEKMQ (reference sequence). Single viable CD3+CD4+CD8-CD45RO+ cells were sorted as the memory CD4+ T cells. Profiling relied on immunoSEQ multiplex PCR, and the TCRdb table lists in-frame clones only, not all of them. The sample includes 50,000 or so clones, 82% of them seen just once. The chain is built from TRBV13 and TRBJ1-5, with D perhaps matching TRBD1 (5 bases). The clonotype comes from an adult in good health and CMV-seronegative. The material sequenced was memory CD4+ T cells from blood. DNA of the CDR3: TGTGCCAGCAGCTCATCGGGCAGGGAACAGCCCCAGCATTTT. It is translated as CASSSSGREQPQHF. Variable domain in full (rest from reference TRBV13 and TRBJ1-5): AAGVIQSPRHLIKEKRETATLKCYPIPRHDTVYWYQQGPGQDPQFLISFYEKMQSDKGSIPDRFSAQQFSDYHSELNMSSLELGDSALYFCASSSSGREQPQHFGDGTRLSIL.